Listed below are T cell receptor beta chains from one sample, sequenced in a study of blood T cell repertoires in COVID-19. Sequencing was performed with immunoSEQ multiplex PCR; in TCRdb, only in-frame clones are kept and a portion is missing. The sample has some 200,000 clones; approximately 90% are singletons. The sequenced sample was peripheral blood. Every receptor here comes from a woman aged 40 to 55 with acute or convalescent COVID-19. CDR3s include the opening cysteine and the closing phenylalanine or tryptophan. Fields, in order: clone size, D gene, V gene, J gene, CDR3 protein, CDR3 DNA. The D gene is left open where the match is weak. Clone size appears in some rows only: once, few, many, or a class for an expanded clone.

clone_size: once
d_call: TRBD1
v_call: TRBV28
j_call: TRBJ1-1
cdr3_aa: CASRAPEGQANTEAFF
cdr3_nt: TGTGCCAGCAGGGCTCCCGAGGGACAGGCGAACACTGAAGCTTTCTTT

clone_size: once
d_call: TRBD1
v_call: TRBV5-6
j_call: TRBJ2-5
cdr3_aa: CASSRDRGFMSQYF
cdr3_nt: TGTGCCAGCAGCCGGGACAGGGGATTCATGTCCCAGTACTTC

clone_size: NA
d_call: NA
v_call: TRBV9
j_call: TRBJ2-3
cdr3_aa: CASSSLGVTDTQYF
cdr3_nt: TGTGCCAGCAGCAGCCTCGGGGTCACAGATACGCAGTATTTT

clone_size: NA
d_call: NA
v_call: TRBV19
j_call: TRBJ1-2
cdr3_aa: CASSTLPYGYTF
cdr3_nt: TGTGCCAGTAGCACACTACCCTATGGCTACACCTTC

clone_size: NA
d_call: TRBD1
v_call: TRBV9
j_call: TRBJ2-1
cdr3_aa: CASSPGQFNEQFF
cdr3_nt: TGTGCCAGCAGCCCGGGACAGTTCAATGAGCAGTTCTTC

clone_size: few
d_call: NA
v_call: TRBV7-7
j_call: TRBJ1-3
cdr3_aa: CASSSGTSSGNTIYF
cdr3_nt: TGTGCCAGCAGCTCCGGGACATCCTCTGGAAACACCATATATTTT

clone_size: NA
d_call: NA
v_call: TRBV5-1
j_call: TRBJ1-1
cdr3_aa: CASSLAYLNTEAFF
cdr3_nt: TGCGCCAGCAGCTTGGCTTATCTGAACACTGAAGCTTTCTTT

clone_size: NA
d_call: TRBD2
v_call: TRBV6-5
j_call: TRBJ2-2
cdr3_aa: CASSYGTSFGELFF
cdr3_nt: TGTGCCAGCAGTTACGGGACTAGCTTCGGGGAGCTGTTTTTT

clone_size: once
d_call: NA
v_call: TRBV18
j_call: TRBJ1-4
cdr3_aa: CASSPARGYEKLFF
cdr3_nt: TGTGCCAGCTCACCAGCCAGGGGATATGAAAAACTGTTTTTT

clone_size: few
d_call: TRBD1
v_call: TRBV18
j_call: TRBJ1-2
cdr3_aa: CASSRGQGLTDGYTF
cdr3_nt: TGTGCCAGCTCACGGGGACAGGGGTTAACAGATGGCTACACCTTC

clone_size: NA
d_call: NA
v_call: TRBV5-6
j_call: TRBJ2-4
cdr3_aa: CASSRQSSWNIQYF
cdr3_nt: TGTGCCAGCAGCCGTCAGTCCAGTTGGAACATTCAGTACTTC

clone_size: once
d_call: NA
v_call: TRBV18
j_call: TRBJ1-6
cdr3_aa: CASSLSSPGSYNSPLHF
cdr3_nt: TGTGCCAGCTCACTGTCGTCACCCGGTTCCTATAATTCACCCCTCCACTTT

clone_size: NA
d_call: TRBD1
v_call: TRBV7-2
j_call: TRBJ2-1
cdr3_aa: CASSLLGQEWSYGYNEQFF
cdr3_nt: TGTGCCAGCAGCCTCCTGGGACAGGAGTGGTCCTACGGTTACAATGAGCAGTTCTTC

clone_size: NA
d_call: NA
v_call: TRBV2
j_call: TRBJ1-2
cdr3_aa: CASIPGGHGYTF
cdr3_nt: TGTGCCAGCATTCCCGGGGGTCATGGCTACACCTTC

clone_size: NA
d_call: NA
v_call: TRBV6-5
j_call: TRBJ2-1
cdr3_aa: CATKRQAVPYNEQFF
cdr3_nt: TGTGCCACCAAACGGCAAGCGGTACCCTACAATGAGCAGTTCTTC

clone_size: NA
d_call: NA
v_call: TRBV10-3
j_call: TRBJ1-4
cdr3_aa: CASDSGEKLFF
cdr3_nt: TGTGCCTCCGATTCCGGGGAAAAACTGTTTTTT

clone_size: NA
d_call: NA
v_call: TRBV5-4
j_call: TRBJ2-1
cdr3_aa: CASSLVGVSYNEQFF
cdr3_nt: TGTGCCAGCAGCTTGGTAGGGGTTTCCTACAATGAGCAGTTCTTC

clone_size: few
d_call: NA
v_call: TRBV5-1
j_call: TRBJ2-2
cdr3_aa: CASSREDGTGELFF
cdr3_nt: TGCGCCAGCAGTCGGGAAGATGGCACCGGGGAGCTGTTTTTT

clone_size: NA
d_call: NA
v_call: TRBV10-2
j_call: TRBJ1-1
cdr3_aa: CASSSEVGATEAFF
cdr3_nt: TGCGCCAGCAGTTCTGAGGTAGGGGCTACTGAAGCTTTCTTT

clone_size: NA
d_call: TRBD1
v_call: TRBV13
j_call: TRBJ1-2
cdr3_aa: CASSSARQGNGDYGYTF
cdr3_nt: TGTGCCAGCAGCTCCGCCCGACAGGGTAATGGGGACTATGGCTACACCTTC

clone_size: NA
d_call: NA
v_call: TRBV11-2
j_call: TRBJ1-2
cdr3_aa: CASSSNGGGYTF
cdr3_nt: TGTGCCAGCAGCTCAAACGGGGGAGGCTACACCTTC

clone_size: NA
d_call: NA
v_call: TRBV18
j_call: TRBJ1-1
cdr3_aa: CASSPGRTNTEAFF
cdr3_nt: TGTGCCAGCTCACCGGGCAGAACTAACACTGAAGCTTTCTTT

clone_size: few
d_call: TRBD1
v_call: TRBV9
j_call: TRBJ1-5
cdr3_aa: CASSVPDRGHNQPQHF
cdr3_nt: TGTGCCAGCAGCGTCCCCGACAGGGGCCATAATCAGCCCCAGCATTTT

clone_size: NA
d_call: TRBD1
v_call: TRBV5-1
j_call: TRBJ1-6
cdr3_aa: CASSPGTAYNSPLHF
cdr3_nt: TGCGCCAGCAGCCCAGGGACAGCGTATAATTCACCCCTCCACTTT

clone_size: NA
d_call: TRBD1
v_call: TRBV9
j_call: TRBJ2-2
cdr3_aa: CASSATGGAIGELFF
cdr3_nt: TGTGCCAGCAGCGCGACAGGGGGCGCGATCGGGGAGCTGTTTTTT

clone_size: NA
d_call: TRBD1
v_call: TRBV7-3
j_call: TRBJ2-5
cdr3_aa: CASSPLGRTDRETQYF
cdr3_nt: TGTGCCAGCAGCCCCCTAGGCAGGACGGACAGGGAGACCCAGTACTTC

clone_size: NA
d_call: NA
v_call: TRBV24-1
j_call: TRBJ2-2
cdr3_aa: CATSDNRVTGELFF
cdr3_nt: TGTGCCACCAGTGATAACAGGGTCACCGGGGAGCTGTTTTTT

clone_size: NA
d_call: TRBD1
v_call: TRBV6-1
j_call: TRBJ1-2
cdr3_aa: CASSESDRGYEGYTF
cdr3_nt: TGTGCCAGCAGTGAATCAGACAGGGGATATGAGGGCTACACCTTC

clone_size: NA
d_call: NA
v_call: TRBV30
j_call: TRBJ1-4
cdr3_aa: CAWRGRRNEKLFF
cdr3_nt: TGTGCCTGGAGGGGTCGGAGAAATGAAAAACTGTTTTTT

clone_size: once
d_call: NA
v_call: TRBV5-1
j_call: TRBJ2-5
cdr3_aa: CASSSLTAQETQYF
cdr3_nt: TGCGCCAGCAGCTCCCTGACAGCACAAGAGACCCAGTACTTC

clone_size: NA
d_call: TRBD1
v_call: TRBV4-1
j_call: TRBJ2-5
cdr3_aa: CASSHGPQGAETQYF
cdr3_nt: TGCGCCAGCAGCCACGGACCCCAGGGGGCAGAGACCCAGTACTTC

clone_size: many
d_call: NA
v_call: TRBV7-9
j_call: TRBJ2-3
cdr3_aa: CASSPGSSTDTQYF
cdr3_nt: TGTGCCAGCAGCCCAGGGTCTAGCACAGATACGCAGTATTTT

clone_size: NA
d_call: NA
v_call: TRBV9
j_call: TRBJ2-1
cdr3_aa: CASSARIGEQFF
cdr3_nt: TGTGCCAGCAGCGCGAGGATTGGCGAGCAGTTCTTC

clone_size: NA
d_call: NA
v_call: TRBV6-5
j_call: TRBJ2-3
cdr3_aa: CASSYSWAGTDTQYF
cdr3_nt: TGTGCCAGCAGTTACTCCTGGGCAGGCACAGATACGCAGTATTTT

clone_size: NA
d_call: NA
v_call: TRBV27
j_call: TRBJ1-1
cdr3_aa: CASSLWLRALKGNTTEAFF
cdr3_nt: TGTGCCAGCAGTTTATGGCTCAGGGCTTTAAAAGGGAATACGACTGAAGCTTTCTTT

clone_size: NA
d_call: NA
v_call: TRBV3-1/TRBV3-2
j_call: TRBJ1-5
cdr3_aa: CASSQLQGNQPQHF
cdr3_nt: TGTGCCAGCAGCCAACTTCAGGGAAATCAGCCCCAGCATTTT

clone_size: once
d_call: NA
v_call: TRBV19
j_call: TRBJ1-5
cdr3_aa: CASSLWQGGQPQHF
cdr3_nt: TGTGCCAGTAGTTTATGGCAAGGGGGTCAGCCCCAGCATTTT

clone_size: NA
d_call: NA
v_call: TRBV7-2
j_call: TRBJ1-3
cdr3_aa: CASSFQGGSGNTIYF
cdr3_nt: TGTGCCAGCAGCTTTCAGGGTGGGTCTGGAAACACCATATATTTT

clone_size: NA
d_call: NA
v_call: TRBV5-6
j_call: TRBJ1-2
cdr3_aa: CASSLVDSFSYGYTF
cdr3_nt: TGTGCCAGCAGCTTGGTGGACAGCTTTTCCTATGGCTACACCTTC

clone_size: NA
d_call: TRBD1
v_call: TRBV7-9
j_call: TRBJ1-3
cdr3_aa: CASSLESTGGWDTIYF
cdr3_nt: TGTGCCAGCAGCTTAGAATCGACAGGGGGCTGGGACACCATATATTTT

clone_size: NA
d_call: TRBD1
v_call: TRBV18
j_call: TRBJ2-5
cdr3_aa: CASSSDRAETQYF
cdr3_nt: TGTGCCAGCTCATCGGACAGGGCCGAGACCCAGTACTTC

clone_size: NA
d_call: NA
v_call: TRBV25-1
j_call: TRBJ1-4
cdr3_aa: CASSNSFNEKLFF
cdr3_nt: TGTGCCAGCAGTAACTCCTTTAATGAAAAACTGTTTTTT

clone_size: once
d_call: NA
v_call: TRBV19
j_call: TRBJ1-2
cdr3_aa: CASSMGRQGIYGYTF
cdr3_nt: TGTGCCAGTAGTATGGGAAGGCAGGGGATTTATGGCTACACCTTC

clone_size: NA
d_call: TRBD1
v_call: TRBV19
j_call: TRBJ1-2
cdr3_aa: CASSSWDRINYGYTF
cdr3_nt: TGTGCCAGTAGTTCGTGGGACAGAATCAACTATGGCTACACCTTC

clone_size: NA
d_call: NA
v_call: TRBV7-9
j_call: TRBJ1-1
cdr3_aa: CASSFLRGDWTTEAFF
cdr3_nt: TGTGCCAGCAGCTTTCTCCGGGGGGATTGGACCACTGAAGCTTTCTTT

clone_size: once
d_call: NA
v_call: TRBV5-1
j_call: TRBJ1-1
cdr3_aa: CASSWGQNTEAFF
cdr3_nt: TGCGCCAGCAGCTGGGGACAGAACACTGAAGCTTTCTTT

clone_size: NA
d_call: NA
v_call: TRBV18
j_call: TRBJ1-4
cdr3_aa: CASTFSTGEYEKLFF
cdr3_nt: TGTGCCAGCACCTTTTCGACCGGAGAATACGAAAAACTGTTTTTT

clone_size: once
d_call: NA
v_call: TRBV29-1
j_call: TRBJ1-1
cdr3_aa: CSVEGRAGAEAFF
cdr3_nt: TGCAGCGTTGAAGGCCGTGCAGGGGCTGAAGCTTTCTTT

clone_size: NA
d_call: NA
v_call: TRBV9
j_call: TRBJ1-2
cdr3_aa: CASSVVLRTEPNYGYTF
cdr3_nt: TGTGCCAGCAGCGTAGTCTTGAGGACAGAACCTAACTATGGCTACACCTTC

clone_size: once
d_call: TRBD2
v_call: TRBV9
j_call: TRBJ2-1
cdr3_aa: CASSVGSGGARAEQFF
cdr3_nt: TGTGCCAGCAGCGTAGGTAGCGGGGGGGCCCGGGCTGAGCAGTTCTTC

clone_size: NA
d_call: NA
v_call: TRBV29-1
j_call: TRBJ2-3
cdr3_aa: CSVGGQSYTDTQYF
cdr3_nt: TGCAGCGTGGGGGGACAGTCTTACACAGATACGCAGTATTTT

clone_size: NA
d_call: TRBD1
v_call: TRBV5-1
j_call: TRBJ1-1
cdr3_aa: CASSLSPGQLNTEAFF
cdr3_nt: TGCGCCAGCAGCTTGTCACCGGGACAGCTGAACACTGAAGCTTTCTTT

clone_size: NA
d_call: TRBD1
v_call: TRBV25-1
j_call: TRBJ1-2
cdr3_aa: CASSRTGRTYGYTF
cdr3_nt: TGTGCCAGCAGTAGGACAGGCCGAACCTATGGCTACACCTTC

clone_size: once
d_call: NA
v_call: TRBV5-4
j_call: TRBJ1-1
cdr3_aa: CASSLRGNTEAFF
cdr3_nt: TGTGCCAGCAGCCTTAGAGGGAACACTGAAGCTTTCTTT

clone_size: NA
d_call: TRBD1
v_call: TRBV9
j_call: TRBJ2-2
cdr3_aa: CASSPRQGATGELFF
cdr3_nt: TGTGCCAGCAGCCCTCGACAGGGGGCGACCGGGGAGCTGTTTTTT

clone_size: NA
d_call: NA
v_call: TRBV9
j_call: TRBJ2-1
cdr3_aa: CASSALDKPSYNEQFF
cdr3_nt: TGTGCCAGCAGCGCACTGGACAAACCTTCCTACAATGAGCAGTTCTTC

clone_size: NA
d_call: NA
v_call: TRBV3-1/TRBV3-2
j_call: TRBJ1-2
cdr3_aa: CASSQGWENYGYTF
cdr3_nt: TGTGCCAGCAGCCAAGGGTGGGAGAACTATGGCTACACCTTC

clone_size: NA
d_call: TRBD1
v_call: TRBV4-1
j_call: TRBJ1-5
cdr3_aa: CASSQTGQLNNQPQHF
cdr3_nt: TGCGCCAGCAGCCAAACGGGACAGCTTAACAATCAGCCCCAGCATTTT

clone_size: NA
d_call: TRBD1
v_call: TRBV6-5
j_call: TRBJ2-3
cdr3_aa: CASSYSGQITDTQYF
cdr3_nt: TGTGCCAGCAGTTACTCGGGACAGATTACAGATACGCAGTATTTT